This T cell receptor beta chain was obtained from a study of blood T cell repertoires in COVID-19. Sequencing was performed with immunoSEQ multiplex PCR; in TCRdb, only in-frame clones are kept and a portion is missing. The sample shows about 74,000 clones, around 90% of them seen only once. Germline CDR1 is SGHVS and CDR2 is FQNEAQ. The CDR3 runs 14 residues. V shed 5 bases and J shed 1 base, with 11 bases lying between them. The sample comprised peripheral blood. The chain has TRBV7-8 and TRBJ1-1; D ambiguous. The sequence was obtained from a woman over 75 with acute or convalescent COVID-19. CDR3 sequence (DNA): TGTGCCAGCAGCCCTGTTCGGGGGAACACTGAAGCTTTCTTT. It specifies CASSPVRGNTEAFF. Complete variable domain (other parts from reference TRBV7-8 and TRBJ1-1): GAGVSQSPRYKVAKRGQDVALRCDPISGHVSLFWYQQALGQGPEFLTYFQNEAQLDKSGLPSDRFFAERPEGSVSTLKIQRTQQEDSAVYLCASSPVRGNTEAFFGQGTRLTVV.